Detailed here is one T cell receptor beta chain. With V trimmed by 1 base and J by 0 bases, 4 bases remained unmatched. There are 16 residues in the CDR3. Germline-derived CDR1 and CDR2 are KGHSH and LQKENI. The data were obtained in a study of blood T cell repertoires in COVID-19. Study-wide background: Acute and convalescent COVID-19 specimens originated in the United States, Italy and Spain. PBMCs, B-cell-depleted T cells, or T cells were the source of the cDNA or gDNA that made up the material.

As processed by the authors: Quantification of nucleated cells was approximated via reference gene primer amplification. Clones were sequenced by immunoSEQ multiplex PCR, and TCRdb holds only the in-frame ones, with some missing. D and trimming were read from the DNA, whereas the V and J calls and clone size are those reported in that table. The sample includes 90,000 to 100,000 clones, around 67% of them seen just once. The TCR was taken from a woman aged 55-75 years in a cohort sampled during active or convalescent COVID-19. Sequenced material: peripheral blood. The rearrangement joins TRBV18 to TRBJ2-3, with 7 bases aligning to TRBD2. DNA for the CDR3: TGTGCCAGCTCACCACTAGCGGGCTATAGCACAGATACGCAGTATTTT. Protein sequence: CASSPLAGYSTDTQYF.